This T cell receptor beta chain was sequenced for a study of blood T cell repertoires in COVID-19 (dated by TCRdb to between 2020 and 2021). With respect to the entire study: The collaborator samples originated in the United States, Italy and Spain and spanned the acute and convalescent phases of COVID-19. The material from the prospective study consisted of cDNA or gDNA derived from T cells, B-cell-depleted T cells, or PBMCs. The dataset comprised deeply sampled blood TCRbeta repertoires from subjects exposed to, actively infected with, or recovered from COVID-19. The repertoires were made available in a free public database intended to serve as a resource for research on the immune response to SARS-CoV-2. The samples were drawn from the first 160 participants of the ongoing ImmuneRACE study and from 1,254 subjects provided by 6 global collaborators. Nearly every sample came with metadata listing a de-identified subject ID, COVID-19 status, age in years and sex. Where available, HLA class I and class II types were taken from metadata supplied by the sample provider and were not determined by assay-based typing. What the work shows at the level of the full study, not this receptor alone: Clinical and demographic metadata were provided uncurated, with the amount varying by source and participant.

TCRbeta CDR3 regions were amplified from genomic DNA by means of the immunoSEQ Assay, a bias-controlled multiplex PCR. The authors processed their data as follows. Nucleated cell counts per sample were estimated from amplification of reference gene primers within the assay. Sequence reads were collapsed and filtered to measure the absolute abundance of every unique TCRbeta CDR3 rearrangement. Productive Simpson clonality was computed per sample as the square root of Simpson's diversity index over productive rearrangements. The source is immuneACCESS, and TCRdb retained only in-frame sequences with V and J called. Part of the clones is not carried over; for the studies checked, unresolved V genes explain less than half of this, and the remainder is unexplained. V, J and clone size were drawn from that table, and D and trimming were deduced from the DNA. Counted in this sample were some 340,000 clones; approximately 82% of them appeared once. The leading ten clones occupy about 3% of the sample.

Measured from the cysteine to the phenylalanine, the CDR3 is 15 residues long. CDR3 DNA only is kept here, 45 bases in frame from base 1. The germline V gene (reference sequence) supplies CDR1 LNHDA and CDR2 SQIVND. The V end loses 4 bases and the J end loses 5 bases, and a stretch of 15 bases separates them. Collaborating institutions collected whole blood in K2EDTA tubes following their own protocols. For TCRbeta analysis, collaborators shipped samples in one of three forms: frozen whole blood, isolated PBMCs, or DNA extracted from either of those sample types. Details on this clone: The antigen it recognizes is unknown. Base qualities were left out, and no much larger clone turns up one base away.

The V and J segments used are TRBV19 and TRBJ2-1, with TRBD1 as a weak D call on 6 bases. The origin of this receptor is a man aged 30 to 45 with active or convalescent COVID-19. Specimen: peripheral blood. The base sequence is TGTGCCAGTAGTAAAAACCGGGCAGGGGACAATGAGCAGTTCTTC. This encodes CASSKNRAGDNEQFF. With all but the CDR3 taken from the reference TRBV19 and TRBJ2-1 genes, the full variable domain is: DGGITQSPKYLFRKEGQNVTLSCEQNLNHDAMYWYRQDPGQGLRLIYYSQIVNDFQKGDIAEGYSVSREKKESFPLTVTSAQKNPTAFYLCASSKNRAGDNEQFFGPGTRLTVL.